Below, 2 T cell receptor beta chains from the same sample are listed, as sequenced in a study of blood T cell repertoires in COVID-19. The assay was immunoSEQ multiplex PCR, and TCRdb's table has in-frame clones only and misses some. The sample has 47,000 or so clones, approximately 85% seen once. Sequenced sample: peripheral blood. The receptors come from a woman between 55 and 75 years old with acute or convalescent COVID-19.

This clone was observed a handful of times. The chain employs TRBV6-5 and TRBJ1-2; D may be TRBD1 (5 bases). CDR3 length equals 13 residues. Germline CDR1 reads MNHEY; CDR2 reads SVGAGI. V shed 6 bases and J shed 5 bases, with 13 bases lying between them. The CDR3 DNA sequence: TGTGCCAGCAGCCTGACAGACGGGTATGGCTACACCTTC. It specifies CASSLTDGYGYTF.

The rearrangement links TRBV28 to TRBJ1-4, with D unresolved. V was shortened by 4 bases and J by 4 bases, with 10 bases between the two germline ends. CDR3 size: 14 residues. Per the germline V gene, CDR1 is MDHEN and CDR2 is SYDVKM. The CDR3 sequence: CASSSRSLNEKLFF. The CDR3 DNA sequence: TGTGCCAGCAGTTCTCGGAGCCTTAATGAAAAACTGTTTTTT.